This T cell receptor beta chain stems from a study of shared clonotypes between healthy human individuals. As for the study in general: Donors consisted of two women and a few men between 18 and 49. Study findings and constraints: Sample collection involved blood only; tissue repertoires are likely different. Enrolling few donors narrowed the genetic and exposure-history diversity that was represented.

Germline V gives CDR1 MNHEY, CDR2 SMNVEV (reference sequence). V trimming: 4 bases; J trimming: 6 bases; junction bases outside the gene matches: 3. The CDR3 spans 13 residues. Genomic DNA (from each subset) was split evenly across several immunoSEQ plates. TCRdb's copy holds only in-frame clones and misses some; the assay was immunoSEQ multiplex PCR. The sample lists a few million clones, approximately 93% occurring once. Note on this clone: Its antigen is still unknown.

The sequence was obtained from a man aged 18 to 35 in good health. Some clones in this sample may be carry-over from other donors' samples. The source material was naive CD4+ T cells from PBMCs. Noted subset: CD45RA+ positively selected. The chain has TRBV27 and TRBJ2-7; 10 positions agree with TRBD1. CDR3 nucleotides: TGTGCCAGCAGTTCCCGGGACAGGGGCGAGCAGTACTTC. It specifies CASSSRDRGEQYF.